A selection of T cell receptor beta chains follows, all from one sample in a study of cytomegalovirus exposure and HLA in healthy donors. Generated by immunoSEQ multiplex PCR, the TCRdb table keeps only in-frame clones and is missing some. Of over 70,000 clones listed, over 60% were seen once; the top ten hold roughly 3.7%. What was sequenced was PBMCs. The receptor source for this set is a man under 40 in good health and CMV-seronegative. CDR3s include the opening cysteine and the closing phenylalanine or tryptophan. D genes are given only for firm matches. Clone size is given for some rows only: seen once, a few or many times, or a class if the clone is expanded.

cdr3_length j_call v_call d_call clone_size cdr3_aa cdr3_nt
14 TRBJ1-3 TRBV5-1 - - CASSLDSRRNTIYF TGCGCCAGCAGCTTGGATTCCAGGCGAAACACCATATATTTT
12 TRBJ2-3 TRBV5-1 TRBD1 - CASSLSGTERYF TGTGCCAGCAGCCTTTCCGGGACAGAGCGATATTTT
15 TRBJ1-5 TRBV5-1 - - CASSLSPGANQPQHF TGCGCCAGCAGCTTGAGTCCAGGGGCCAATCAGCCCCAGCATTTT
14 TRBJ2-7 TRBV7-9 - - CASSSGRTGDEQYF TGTGCCAGCAGCTCAGGACGGACGGGGGACGAGCAGTACTTC
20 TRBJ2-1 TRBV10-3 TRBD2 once CAISEEGTSGRALRYNEQFF TGTGCCATCAGTGAGGAGGGGACTAGCGGGAGGGCCTTGAGGTACAATGAGCAGTTCTTC
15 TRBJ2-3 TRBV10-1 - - CASSESRIEADTQYF TGCGCCAGCAGTGAGTCGAGGATCGAGGCAGATACGCAGTATTTT
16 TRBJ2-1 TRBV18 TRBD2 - CASSPPSGGTYNEQFF TGTGCCAGCTCACCGCCTAGCGGGGGAACCTACAATGAGCAGTTCTTC
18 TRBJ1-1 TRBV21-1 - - CASSPDREALRLNTEAFF TGTGCCAGCAGCCCTGACAGGGAGGCCCTCCGGTTAAACACTGAAGCTTTCTTT
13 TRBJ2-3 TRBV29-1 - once CSLRTLNTDTQYF TGCAGCCTTAGGACACTCAACACAGATACGCAGTATTTT
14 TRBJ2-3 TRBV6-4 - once CASSDQAGTDTQYF TGTGCCAGCAGTGACCAAGCGGGCACAGATACGCAGTATTTT
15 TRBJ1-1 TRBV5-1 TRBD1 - CASRPGQGANTEAFF TGCGCCAGCAGGCCAGGACAGGGGGCGAACACTGAAGCTTTCTTT
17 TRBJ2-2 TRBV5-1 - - CASSFGSWGRLTGELFF TGCGCCAGCAGCTTTGGATCTTGGGGCAGGCTCACCGGGGAGCTGTTTTTT
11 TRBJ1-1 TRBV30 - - CAWSARPEAFF TGTGCCTGGAGTGCGCGTCCTGAAGCTTTCTTT
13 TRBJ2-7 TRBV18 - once CASSQGQTYEQYF TGTGCCAGCTCACAAGGACAGACCTACGAGCAGTACTTC
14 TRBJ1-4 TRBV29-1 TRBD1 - CSATTGDGNEKLFF TGCAGCGCCACTACAGGGGATGGAAATGAAAAACTGTTTTTT
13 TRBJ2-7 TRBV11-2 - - CASSLVPSYEQYF TGTGCCAGCAGCTTAGTTCCATCCTACGAGCAGTACTTC
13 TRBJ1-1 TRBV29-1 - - CSVDRGWLTEAFF TGCAGCGTTGATCGGGGATGGCTCACTGAAGCTTTCTTT
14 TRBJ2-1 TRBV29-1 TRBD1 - CSVVGTDVYNEQFF TGCAGCGTTGTCGGGACAGACGTCTACAATGAGCAGTTCTTC
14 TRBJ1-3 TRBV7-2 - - CASSLNQGGNTIYF TGTGCCAGCAGCTTAAATCAGGGAGGAAACACCATATATTTT
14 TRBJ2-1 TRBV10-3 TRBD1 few CAISEGGQAPEQFF TGTGCCATCAGTGAGGGGGGACAGGCCCCTGAGCAGTTCTTC
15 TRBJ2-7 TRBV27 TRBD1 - CASSLSSGTAYEQYF TGTGCCAGCAGTTTATCGTCCGGGACAGCCTACGAGCAGTACTTC
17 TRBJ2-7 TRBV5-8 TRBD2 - CASSQTSGEYLPHEQYF TGTGCCAGCAGCCAGACTAGCGGGGAATACCTACCACACGAGCAGTACTTC
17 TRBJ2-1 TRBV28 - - CASSFYYGSGGNNEQFF TGTGCCAGCAGTTTTTACTACGGGAGTGGGGGTAACAATGAGCAGTTCTTC
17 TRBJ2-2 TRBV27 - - CASSPLLGGANTGELFF TGTGCCAGCAGTCCACTGTTGGGAGGAGCGAACACCGGGGAGCTGTTTTTT
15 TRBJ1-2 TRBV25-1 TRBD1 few CASSEGGTARYGYTF TGTGCCAGCAGTGAAGGCGGGACAGCTCGATATGGCTACACCTTC
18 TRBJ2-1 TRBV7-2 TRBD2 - CASSRVVMGLGRTYEQFF TGTGCCAGCAGCCGCGTAGTAATGGGACTAGGCCGTACGTATGAGCAGTTCTTC
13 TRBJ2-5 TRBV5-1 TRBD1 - CASSLGQGETQYF TGCGCCAGCAGCTTGGGACAGGGAGAGACCCAGTACTTC
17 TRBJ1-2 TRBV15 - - CATSRDIGQGDRYGYTF TGTGCCACCAGCAGAGATATTGGTCAAGGGGATCGCTATGGCTACACCTTC
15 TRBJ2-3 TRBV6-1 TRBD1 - CASSEGTGGTDTQYF TGTGCCAGCAGTGAGGGGACAGGGGGCACAGATACGCAGTATTTT